The sequence of this T cell receptor (beta chain) was determined in a study of identical twins. This clonotype has a handful of counts. This CDR3 region has 16 residues. Germline loops: CDR1 SGHRS, CDR2 YFSETQ. V lost 1 base and J lost 7, with 18 bases in between. One entry per CDR3 protein results from TCRdb running MiXCR on the 5' RACE reads. This repertoire shows under 900,000 distinct CDR3 sequences, about 20% found once; its top ten account for over 10%. A further study also used this sample, focusing on T cells expressing NK-cell markers. From that paper: CD3+CD56+NKG2C+, CD3+CD56+NKG2C- and CD3+CD56-NKG2C+ T cells, once sorted, supplied the TCR beta repertoires. Seven of the eight sequenced donors were HCMV-seropositive; one was seronegative. The study found dominant NKG2C+ clonotypes at about 1.0-8% of CD8+ T cells in over five donors.

Sequencing was carried out using PBMCs. This TCR was sampled from a woman under 30 in good health. The chain couples TRBV5-1 to TRBJ2-1; a possible D gene is TRBD2 (7 bases). Here the CDR3 reads CASSLSGGSPHNEQFF. In DNA, the CDR3 is TGCGCCAGCAGCTTGTCGGGGGGCTCACCTCATAATGAGCAGTTCTTC.